A selection of T cell receptor beta chains follows, all from one sample in a study of shared clonotypes between healthy human individuals. Only in-frame clones appear in the TCRdb table, and some are missing; sequencing was by immunoSEQ multiplex PCR. This repertoire shows 300,000 to 350,000 clones, 73% found once; its top ten account for about 10%. Sequenced material: memory CD4+ T cells sorted from blood. Receptor source: a man aged 30-40 years in good health. The CDR3 runs from the conserved cysteine through the conserved F or W. The D gene is left open where the match is weak. Not every row has a clone size; where given, it reads once, few, many or a size class.

cdr3_aa: CASSPSRGSGSGSVREQFF
cdr3_nt: TGTGCCAGCTCACCAAGCAGGGGATCAGGGAGCGGGAGTGTACGGGAGCAGTTCTTC
v_call: TRBV18
d_call: TRBD2
clone_size: few
j_call: TRBJ2-1

cdr3_aa: CASSYSPGAWEQYF
cdr3_nt: TGTGCCAGCAGCTATAGTCCTGGGGCCTGGGAGCAGTACTTC
v_call: TRBV7-6
d_call: NA
clone_size: few
j_call: TRBJ2-7

cdr3_aa: CASGTQGNTEAFF
cdr3_nt: TGTGCCAGCGGGACACAGGGGAACACTGAAGCTTTCTTT
v_call: TRBV28
d_call: NA
clone_size: NA
j_call: TRBJ1-1

cdr3_aa: CAWSLGGGRGYEQYF
cdr3_nt: TGTGCCTGGAGTCTCGGAGGGGGTAGGGGGTACGAGCAGTACTTC
v_call: TRBV30
d_call: NA
clone_size: NA
j_call: TRBJ2-7

cdr3_aa: CASSFAGVVRRNEQYF
cdr3_nt: TGTGCCAGCAGCTTCGCGGGAGTGGTTAGAAGGAACGAGCAGTACTTC
v_call: TRBV5-8
d_call: TRBD2
clone_size: few
j_call: TRBJ2-7

cdr3_aa: CASLAGAGGRYEQFF
cdr3_nt: TGTGCCAGTTTGGCGGGAGCGGGAGGGCGCTATGAGCAGTTCTTC
v_call: TRBV6-5
d_call: TRBD2
clone_size: NA
j_call: TRBJ2-1

cdr3_aa: CASSLDRTDTQYF
cdr3_nt: TGTGCCAGCAGTCTCGACCGGACAGATACGCAGTATTTT
v_call: TRBV5-6
d_call: NA
clone_size: NA
j_call: TRBJ2-3

cdr3_aa: CASSLTDTQYF
cdr3_nt: TGTGCCAGCAGCCTGACAGATACGCAGTATTTT
v_call: TRBV14
d_call: NA
clone_size: NA
j_call: TRBJ2-3

cdr3_aa: CASSLAASGSYTQYF
cdr3_nt: TGTGCCAGCAGCTTAGCGGCTAGCGGGAGCTATACGCAGTATTTT
v_call: TRBV7-9
d_call: TRBD2
clone_size: NA
j_call: TRBJ2-3

cdr3_aa: CASSGRLAGGGSSYNEQFF
cdr3_nt: TGCGCCAGCAGCGGAAGACTAGCGGGAGGGGGTAGCTCCTACAATGAGCAGTTCTTC
v_call: TRBV5-1
d_call: TRBD2
clone_size: once
j_call: TRBJ2-1

cdr3_aa: CASSSGGEQFF
cdr3_nt: TGTGCCAGCAGCTCCGGGGGGGAGCAGTTCTTC
v_call: TRBV5-8
d_call: TRBD2
clone_size: once
j_call: TRBJ2-1

cdr3_aa: CASSREGDGNIQYF
cdr3_nt: TGCGCCAGCAGCCGAGAAGGGGATGGGAACATTCAGTACTTC
v_call: TRBV10-1
d_call: NA
clone_size: NA
j_call: TRBJ2-4

cdr3_aa: CASSLILGGGYTDTQYF
cdr3_nt: TGTGCCAGCAGTCTCATCCTGGGCGGGGGATACACAGATACGCAGTATTTT
v_call: TRBV27
d_call: TRBD2
clone_size: NA
j_call: TRBJ2-3

cdr3_aa: CASSQEGRSNNEQFF
cdr3_nt: TGCGCCAGCAGCCAAGAAGGAAGGAGTAACAATGAGCAGTTCTTC
v_call: TRBV4-1
d_call: NA
clone_size: few
j_call: TRBJ2-1

cdr3_aa: CASGLGGDQPQHF
cdr3_nt: TGTGCCAGCGGCTTGGGGGGAGATCAGCCCCAGCATTTT
v_call: TRBV28
d_call: NA
clone_size: NA
j_call: TRBJ1-5

cdr3_aa: CASQTGLGNNEQFF
cdr3_nt: TGTGCCAGCCAAACAGGGCTAGGGAACAATGAGCAGTTCTTC
v_call: TRBV18
d_call: NA
clone_size: NA
j_call: TRBJ2-1

cdr3_aa: CASSRSLAGGPGELFF
cdr3_nt: TGTGCCAGTAGCCGATCCCTAGCGGGAGGGCCCGGGGAGCTGTTTTTT
v_call: TRBV28
d_call: TRBD2
clone_size: NA
j_call: TRBJ2-2

cdr3_aa: CASSPDPYEQYF
cdr3_nt: TGTGCCAGCTCACCGGATCCCTACGAGCAGTACTTC
v_call: TRBV18
d_call: NA
clone_size: NA
j_call: TRBJ2-7

cdr3_aa: CASQEGASITGELFF
cdr3_nt: TGCGCCAGCCAAGAAGGGGCTAGCATCACCGGGGAGCTGTTTTTT
v_call: TRBV5-1
d_call: NA
clone_size: many
j_call: TRBJ2-2

cdr3_aa: CASSAPGQPTEQYF
cdr3_nt: TGTGCCAGCAGCGCACCGGGACAGCCTACGGAGCAGTACTTC
v_call: TRBV28
d_call: TRBD1
clone_size: few
j_call: TRBJ2-7

cdr3_aa: CASSPNRAWGEQYF
cdr3_nt: TGTGCCAGCTCACCGAACAGGGCTTGGGGGGAGCAGTACTTC
v_call: TRBV18
d_call: NA
clone_size: once
j_call: TRBJ2-7

cdr3_aa: CASSVDMHEAFF
cdr3_nt: TGTGCCAGCAGCGTAGACATGCACGAAGCTTTCTTT
v_call: TRBV9
d_call: NA
clone_size: NA
j_call: TRBJ1-1

cdr3_aa: CASSSFNQPQHF
cdr3_nt: TGTGCCAGCAGTTCCTTTAATCAGCCCCAGCATTTT
v_call: TRBV28
d_call: NA
clone_size: once
j_call: TRBJ1-5

cdr3_aa: CASSHRVGEQYF
cdr3_nt: TGTGCCAGCAGCCACAGGGTCGGGGAGCAGTACTTC
v_call: TRBV7-2
d_call: NA
clone_size: NA
j_call: TRBJ2-7

cdr3_aa: CASSIRGGETQYF
cdr3_nt: TGTGCCAGCTCGATCCGCGGGGGGGAGACCCAGTACTTC
v_call: TRBV18
d_call: TRBD2
clone_size: NA
j_call: TRBJ2-5

cdr3_aa: CSVEDPPTETQYF
cdr3_nt: TGCAGCGTTGAAGATCCCCCGACGGAGACCCAGTACTTC
v_call: TRBV29-1
d_call: NA
clone_size: many
j_call: TRBJ2-5

cdr3_aa: CASSLAHITDTQYF
cdr3_nt: TGCGCCAGCAGCTTGGCTCATATAACAGATACGCAGTATTTT
v_call: TRBV5-1
d_call: NA
clone_size: NA
j_call: TRBJ2-3

cdr3_aa: CASRPAGTGSTGELFF
cdr3_nt: TGTGCCAGCAGACCAGCCGGGACAGGGAGCACCGGGGAGCTGTTTTTT
v_call: TRBV13
d_call: TRBD1
clone_size: NA
j_call: TRBJ2-2

cdr3_aa: CASSPRQGADTQYF
cdr3_nt: TGTGCCAGCTCACCGCGACAGGGTGCAGATACGCAGTATTTT
v_call: TRBV18
d_call: TRBD1
clone_size: NA
j_call: TRBJ2-3